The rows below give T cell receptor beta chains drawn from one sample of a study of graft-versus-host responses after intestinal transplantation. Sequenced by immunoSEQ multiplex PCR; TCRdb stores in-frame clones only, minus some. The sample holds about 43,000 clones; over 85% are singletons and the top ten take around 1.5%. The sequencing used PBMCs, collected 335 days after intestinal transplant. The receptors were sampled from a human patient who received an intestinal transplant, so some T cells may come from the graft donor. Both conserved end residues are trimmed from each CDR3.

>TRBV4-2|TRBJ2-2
ASSSTGAGNTGELF
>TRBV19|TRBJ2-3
ASRTGGGTDTQY
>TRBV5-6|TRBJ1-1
ASSSGTMNTEAF
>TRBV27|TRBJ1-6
ASSFEGGNSPLH
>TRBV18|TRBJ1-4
ASSSRDSDEKLF
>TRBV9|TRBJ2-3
ASSRIGGRTDTQY
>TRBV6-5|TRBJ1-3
ASRTTGGNTIY
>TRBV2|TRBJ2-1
ASSDLVGLTNEQF
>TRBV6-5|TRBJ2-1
ASSWRTAGYNEQF
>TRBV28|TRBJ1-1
ASSLFAVNTEAF
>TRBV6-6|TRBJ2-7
ASRDGGQTTYEQY
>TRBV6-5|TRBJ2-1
ASSKREGYNEQF
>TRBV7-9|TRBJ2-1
ASSLSGLGVYNEQF
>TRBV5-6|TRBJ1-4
ASSLDRLAEKLF
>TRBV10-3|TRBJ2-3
AISPGQGEGTDTQY
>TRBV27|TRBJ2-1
ASSLDGYNEQF
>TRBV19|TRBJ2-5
ASSSDRLAAKTQY
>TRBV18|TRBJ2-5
ASSPPPEETQY
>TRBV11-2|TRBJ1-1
ASSLSGAPFAEAF
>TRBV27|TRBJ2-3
ASSPGQGADTQY
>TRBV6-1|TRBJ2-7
ASSQQGAFYEQY
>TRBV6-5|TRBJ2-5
ASSDGQTQETQY
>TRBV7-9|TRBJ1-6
ASSLEQGTSPLH
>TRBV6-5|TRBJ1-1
ASWIRQGAEAF
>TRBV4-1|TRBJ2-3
ASSQNRGRTDTQY
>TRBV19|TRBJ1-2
ASSIVARGNYGYT
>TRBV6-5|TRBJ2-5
ASRRVLRDETQY
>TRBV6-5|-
ASSYQGQPYEQY
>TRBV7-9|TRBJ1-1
ASSLRTENTEAF
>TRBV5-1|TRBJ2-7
ASSSGTRLDEQY
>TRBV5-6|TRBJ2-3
ASSYGGRFTDTQY
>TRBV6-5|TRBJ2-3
ASSSGNTQY
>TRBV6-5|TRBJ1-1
ASSYAGYPEAF
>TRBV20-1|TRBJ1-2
SARQNYGYT
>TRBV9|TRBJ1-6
ASRGGQNNSPLH
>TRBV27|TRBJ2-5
ASRRERETQY
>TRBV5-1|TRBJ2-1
ASSLVGSGRSNEQF
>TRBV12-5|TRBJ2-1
ASGLVRVEQF
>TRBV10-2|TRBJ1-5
ASRMAGNNQPQH
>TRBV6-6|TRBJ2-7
ASSYAGQGLYEQY
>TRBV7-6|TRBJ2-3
ASSFGLAGSTDTQY
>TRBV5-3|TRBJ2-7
ARSLVRGYGSYEQY
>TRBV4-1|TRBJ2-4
ASSQVGLAKNIQY
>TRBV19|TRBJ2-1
ASKRGPYNEQF
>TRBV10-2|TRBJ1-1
ASSVGTGQEAF
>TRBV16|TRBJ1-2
ASSQRLSWGYT
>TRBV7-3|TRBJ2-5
ASSWDREETQY
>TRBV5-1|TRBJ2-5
ASSHTGGVEETQY
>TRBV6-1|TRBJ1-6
ASSEAIAYNSPLH
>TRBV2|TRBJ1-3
ASSAWKSSGNTIY
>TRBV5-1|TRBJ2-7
ASSWSGGIGYEQY
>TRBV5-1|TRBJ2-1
ASSYYRQGAVSYNEQF
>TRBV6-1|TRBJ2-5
ASSERDIETQY
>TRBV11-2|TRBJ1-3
ASSKELGNTIY
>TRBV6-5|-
ASTPGTGYPYEQY
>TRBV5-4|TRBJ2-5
ASSSSGQAKETQY
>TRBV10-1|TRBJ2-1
ASSVSLDRGHEQF
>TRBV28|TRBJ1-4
ASRRQATNEKLF
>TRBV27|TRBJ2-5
ASSLFSGETQY